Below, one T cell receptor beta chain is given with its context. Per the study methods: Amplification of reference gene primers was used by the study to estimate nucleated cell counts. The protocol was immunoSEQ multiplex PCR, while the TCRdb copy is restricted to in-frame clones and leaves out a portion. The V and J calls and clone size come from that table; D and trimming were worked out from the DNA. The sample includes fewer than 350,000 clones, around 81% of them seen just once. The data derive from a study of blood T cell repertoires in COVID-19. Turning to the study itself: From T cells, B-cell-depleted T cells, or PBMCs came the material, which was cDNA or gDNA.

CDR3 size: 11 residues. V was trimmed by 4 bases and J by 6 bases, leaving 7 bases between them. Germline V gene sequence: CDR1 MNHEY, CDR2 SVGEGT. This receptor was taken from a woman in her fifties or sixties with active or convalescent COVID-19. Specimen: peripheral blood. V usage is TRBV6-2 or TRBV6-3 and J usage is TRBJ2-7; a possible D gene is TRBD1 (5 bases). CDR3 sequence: CASSLQVEQYF. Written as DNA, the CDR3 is TGTGCCAGCAGTTTACAGGTCGAGCAGTACTTC.